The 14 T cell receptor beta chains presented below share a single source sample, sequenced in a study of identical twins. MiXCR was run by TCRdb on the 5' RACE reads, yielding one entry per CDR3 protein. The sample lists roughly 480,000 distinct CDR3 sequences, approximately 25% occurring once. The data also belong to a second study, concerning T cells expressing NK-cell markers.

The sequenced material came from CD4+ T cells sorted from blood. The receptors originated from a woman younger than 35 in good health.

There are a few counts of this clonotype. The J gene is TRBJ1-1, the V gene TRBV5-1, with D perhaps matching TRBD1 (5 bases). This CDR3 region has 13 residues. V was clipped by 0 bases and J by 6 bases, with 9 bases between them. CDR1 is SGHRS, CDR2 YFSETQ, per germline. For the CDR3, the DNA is TGCGCCAGCAGCTTGGAGCGGGGGTCTGAAGCTTTCTTT. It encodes CASSLERGSEAFF. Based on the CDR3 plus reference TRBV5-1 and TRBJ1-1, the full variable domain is KAGVTQTPRYLIKTRGQQVTLSCSPISGHRSVSWYQQTPGQGLQFLFEYFSETQRNKGNFPGRFSGRQFSNSRSEMNVSTLELGDSALYLCASSLERGSEAFFGQGTRLTVV.

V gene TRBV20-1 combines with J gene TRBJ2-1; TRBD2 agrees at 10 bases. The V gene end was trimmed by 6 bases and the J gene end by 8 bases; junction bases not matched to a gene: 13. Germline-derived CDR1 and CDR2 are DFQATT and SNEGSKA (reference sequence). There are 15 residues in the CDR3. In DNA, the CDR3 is TGCAGTGCCGCCCCTCCTAGCGGGAGTGCGGATGAGCAGTTCTTC. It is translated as CSAAPPSGSADEQFF.

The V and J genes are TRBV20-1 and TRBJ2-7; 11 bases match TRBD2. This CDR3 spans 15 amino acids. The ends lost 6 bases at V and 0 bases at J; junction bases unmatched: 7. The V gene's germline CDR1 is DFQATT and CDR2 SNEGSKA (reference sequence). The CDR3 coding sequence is TGCAGTGCCGCAGCTAGCGGGGGGAGCTCCTACGAGCAGTACTTC. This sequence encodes CSAAASGGSSYEQYF.

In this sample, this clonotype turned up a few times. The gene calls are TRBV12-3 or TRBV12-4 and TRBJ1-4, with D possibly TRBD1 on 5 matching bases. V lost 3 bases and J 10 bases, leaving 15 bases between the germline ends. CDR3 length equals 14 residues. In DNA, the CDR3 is TGTGCCAGCAGTTTGAGGGACGGGGCGGGAAAACTGTTTTTT. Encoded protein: CASSLRDGAGKLFF.

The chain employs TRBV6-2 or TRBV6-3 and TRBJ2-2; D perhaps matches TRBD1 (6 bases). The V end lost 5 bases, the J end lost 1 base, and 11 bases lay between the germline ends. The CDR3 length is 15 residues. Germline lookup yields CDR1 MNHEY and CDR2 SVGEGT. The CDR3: CASSVIQGNTGELFF. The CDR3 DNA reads TGTGCCAGCAGTGTCATACAGGGGAACACCGGGGAGCTGTTTTTT.

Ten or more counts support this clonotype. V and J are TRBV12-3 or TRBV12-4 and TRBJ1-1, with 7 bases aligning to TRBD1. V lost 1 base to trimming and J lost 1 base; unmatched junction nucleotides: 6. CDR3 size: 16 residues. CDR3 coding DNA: TGTGCCAGCAGTTTAGGGGGCCACAGGGGGAACACTGAAGCTTTCTTT. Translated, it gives CASSLGGHRGNTEAFF.

Here the CDR3 reads CASSQPDRGVFGYTF. The CDR3 nucleotides read TGTGCCAGCAGCCAGCCAGACAGGGGAGTCTTCGGCTACACCTTC. The chain uses TRBV3-1 and TRBJ1-2, with 8 positions matching TRBD1. The junction had 11 bases not matched to a gene; V was cut back by 3 bases and J by 8 bases. Germline V gene lookup returns CDR1 LGHDT and CDR2 YNNKEL (reference sequence). The CDR3 totals 15 residues. The full variable domain, with the rest looked up from reference TRBV3-1 and TRBJ1-2, is DTAVSQTPKYLVTQMGNDKSIKCEQNLGHDTMYWYKQDSKKFLKIMFSYNNKELIINETVPNRFSPKSPDKAHLNLHINSLELGDSAVYFCASSQPDRGVFGYTFGSGTRLTVV.

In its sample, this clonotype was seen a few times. This chain's CDR3 is CSARDGEAGTDTQYF. The CDR3, as DNA: TGCAGTGCTAGAGACGGCGAGGCAGGGACAGATACGCAGTATTTT. The chain employs TRBV20-1 and TRBJ2-3, with a possible D match to TRBD1 (5 bases). Germline CDR1 DFQATT, CDR2 SNEGSKA (reference sequence). Between the trimmed V and J ends, which lost 0 bases and 3 bases, there was a span of 13 bases. This CDR3 is built from 15 residues.

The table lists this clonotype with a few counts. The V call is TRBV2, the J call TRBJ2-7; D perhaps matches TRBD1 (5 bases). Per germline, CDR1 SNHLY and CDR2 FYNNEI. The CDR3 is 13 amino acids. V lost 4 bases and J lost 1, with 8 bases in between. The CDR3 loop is CASSGQLSYEQYF. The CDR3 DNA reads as TGTGCCAGCAGTGGACAGCTTTCCTACGAGCAGTACTTC.

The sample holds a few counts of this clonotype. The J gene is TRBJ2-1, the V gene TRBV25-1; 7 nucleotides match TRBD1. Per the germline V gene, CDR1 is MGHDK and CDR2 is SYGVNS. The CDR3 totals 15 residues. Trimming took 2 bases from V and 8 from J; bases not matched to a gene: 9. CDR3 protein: CASSEKGQPGDEQFF. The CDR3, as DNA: TGTGCCAGCAGTGAAAAGGGACAGCCTGGCGATGAGCAGTTCTTC.

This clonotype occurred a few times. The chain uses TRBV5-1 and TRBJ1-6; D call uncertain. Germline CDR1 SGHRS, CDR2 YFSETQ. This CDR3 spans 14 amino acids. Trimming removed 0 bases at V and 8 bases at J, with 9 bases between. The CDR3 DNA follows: TGCGCCAGCAGCTTGGATCACAGCTATTCACCCCTCCACTTT. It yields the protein CASSLDHSYSPLHF.

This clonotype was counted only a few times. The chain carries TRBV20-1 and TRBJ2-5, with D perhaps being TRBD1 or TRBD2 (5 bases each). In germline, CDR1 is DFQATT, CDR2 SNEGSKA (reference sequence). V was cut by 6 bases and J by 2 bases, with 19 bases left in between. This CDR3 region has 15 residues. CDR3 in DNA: TGCAGTGCGGGGCGGGTTATCGGGGATCAAGAGACCCAGTACTTC. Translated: CSAGRVIGDQETQYF.

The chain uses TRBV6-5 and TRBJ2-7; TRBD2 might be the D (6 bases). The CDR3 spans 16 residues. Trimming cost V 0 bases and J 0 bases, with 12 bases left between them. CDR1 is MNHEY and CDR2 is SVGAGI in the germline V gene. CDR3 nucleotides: TGTGCCAGCAGTTACTCGGGGGGTTCCCCCTCCTACGAGCAGTACTTC. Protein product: CASSYSGGSPSYEQYF.

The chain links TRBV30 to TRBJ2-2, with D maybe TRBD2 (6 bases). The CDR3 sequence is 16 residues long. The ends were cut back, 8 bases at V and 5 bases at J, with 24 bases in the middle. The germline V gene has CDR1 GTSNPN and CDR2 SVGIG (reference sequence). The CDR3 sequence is CARERRRGSGTGELFF. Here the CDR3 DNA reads TGTGCCCGCGAACGGAGGAGGGGCTCGGGGACCGGGGAGCTGTTTTTT.